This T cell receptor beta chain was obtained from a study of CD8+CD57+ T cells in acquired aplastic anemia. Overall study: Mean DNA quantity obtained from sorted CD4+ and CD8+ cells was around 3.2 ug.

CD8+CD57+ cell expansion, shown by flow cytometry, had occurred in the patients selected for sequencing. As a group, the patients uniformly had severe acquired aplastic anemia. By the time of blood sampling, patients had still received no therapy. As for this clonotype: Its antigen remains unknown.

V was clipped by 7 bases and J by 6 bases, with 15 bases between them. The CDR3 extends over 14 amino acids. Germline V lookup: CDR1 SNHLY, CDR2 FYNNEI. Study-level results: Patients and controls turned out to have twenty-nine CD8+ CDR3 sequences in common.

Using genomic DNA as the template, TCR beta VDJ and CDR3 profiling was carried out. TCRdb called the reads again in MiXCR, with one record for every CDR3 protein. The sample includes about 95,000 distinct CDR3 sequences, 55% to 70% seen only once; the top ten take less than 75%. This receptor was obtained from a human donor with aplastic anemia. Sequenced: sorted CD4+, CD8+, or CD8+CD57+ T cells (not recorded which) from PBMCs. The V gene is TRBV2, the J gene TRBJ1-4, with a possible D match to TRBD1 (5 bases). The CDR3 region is CASTRDGGYEKLFF. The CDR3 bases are TGTGCCAGCACTAGGGACGGAGGTTATGAAAAACTGTTTTTT.